This is a list of T cell receptor beta chains from one sample in a study of T cell responses to AZD1222 COVID-19 vaccine. This table comes from immunoSEQ multiplex PCR, and its TCRdb copy is limited to in-frame clones, with some not included. Counted here are tens of thousands of clones, 70% to 90% occurring once; the ten biggest clones make up approximately 4.7%. The material sequenced was peripheral blood, taken on day 0 of MenACWY control vaccination. Receptors originate from an adult in good health. CDR3s include the opening cysteine and the closing phenylalanine or tryptophan. The order of the fields is clone size, J gene, D gene, V gene, CDR3 DNA, CDR3 protein. The D gene is left open where the match is weak. Size is stated for part of the rows, as once, few or many counts, or as a class when the clone is expanded.

few,TRBJ1-2,NA,TRBV3-1/TRBV3-2,TGTGCCAGCAGCCGTCCGGGGTCCTATGGCTACACCTTC,CASSRPGSYGYTF
once,TRBJ1-2,TRBD1,TRBV7-2,TGTGCCAGCAGCACCGGGACAGGCGGCTATGGCTACACCTTC,CASSTGTGGYGYTF
NA,TRBJ1-6,TRBD1,TRBV6-5,TGTGCCAGCAGCCGGGGACAGGGGAATTCACCCCTCCACTTT,CASSRGQGNSPLHF
NA,TRBJ2-7,NA,TRBV19,TGTGCCAGTAGCATAGGACACTCCTACGAGCAGTACTTC,CASSIGHSYEQYF
NA,TRBJ2-1,TRBD2,TRBV2,TGTGCCAGCAGAGCGGGGAGCTCCTACAATGAGCAGTTCTTC,CASRAGSSYNEQFF
NA,TRBJ2-2,TRBD2,TRBV28,TGTGCCAGCAGTTTAGCCGTCACAGCGGGGGGCTACAGGACCGGGGAGCTGTTTTTT,CASSLAVTAGGYRTGELFF
NA,TRBJ1-2,NA,TRBV5-1,TGCGCCAGCAGCTTGGCAGTTGGGGACTATGGCTACACCTTC,CASSLAVGDYGYTF
NA,TRBJ1-2,NA,TRBV19,TGTGCCAGTAGATTTGGGGGAGAGAACTATGGCTACACCTTC,CASRFGGENYGYTF
NA,TRBJ1-1,NA,TRBV19,TGTGCCAGCGATCCTCAGGGAAAGGGGACTGAAGCTTTCTTT,CASDPQGKGTEAFF
NA,TRBJ1-2,NA,TRBV3-1/TRBV3-2,TGTGCCAGCAGAGGACGTGGACGCAACTATGGCTACACCTTC,CASRGRGRNYGYTF
NA,TRBJ2-1,NA,TRBV5-1,TGCGCCAGCACCAGGGCGGGGACGGACTACAATGAGCAGTTCTTC,CASTRAGTDYNEQFF
NA,TRBJ2-7,NA,TRBV7-3,TGTGCCAGCAGCGCCAACGGGGGGCTCATATACGAGCAGTACTTC,CASSANGGLIYEQYF
NA,TRBJ1-1,NA,TRBV6-6,TGTGCCAGCTCCTCGCCAGGGACGGGTGAAGCTTTCTTT,CASSSPGTGEAFF
NA,TRBJ2-1,TRBD1,TRBV5-6,TGTGCCAGCATCCCGACAGGGGGCGTCTACAATGAGCAGTTCTTC,CASIPTGGVYNEQFF
few,TRBJ1-4,NA,TRBV28,TGTGCCAGCAGTCCCCCGGTTGAAAAACTGTTTTTT,CASSPPVEKLFF
NA,TRBJ1-1,NA,TRBV3-1/TRBV3-2,TGTGCCAGCAGCCATGGAAGGGGGAGCACTGAAGCTTTCTTT,CASSHGRGSTEAFF
NA,TRBJ2-3,NA,TRBV5-1,TGCGCCAGCAGCTTACAGGTACTTGGCACAGATACGCAGTATTTT,CASSLQVLGTDTQYF
NA,TRBJ1-6,NA,TRBV20-1,TGCAGTGCTAGTGTCCAGAGCTCCTATAATTCACCCCTCCACTTT,CSASVQSSYNSPLHF
NA,TRBJ2-5,NA,TRBV6-2/TRBV6-3,TGTGCCAGCAGTTACAAAAGGTACTTGGGAGAGACCCAGTACTTC,CASSYKRYLGETQYF
NA,TRBJ2-7,TRBD1,TRBV5-6,TGTGCCAGCAGCTTTAGGACAGGGTCCCAGCAGTACTTC,CASSFRTGSQQYF
NA,TRBJ2-2,TRBD2,TRBV5-6,TGTGCCAGCAGCTTGGCCTTGCGGGGGGGCACCGGGGAGCTGTTTTTT,CASSLALRGGTGELFF
few,TRBJ1-1,TRBD1,TRBV5-1,TGCGCCAGCAGCTTGGCCGGACAGGGGGGAACTGAAGCTTTCTTT,CASSLAGQGGTEAFF
few,TRBJ1-1,TRBD1,TRBV5-1,TGCGCCAGCAGCTTTACGGGACAGGGTTACACTGAAGCTTTCTTT,CASSFTGQGYTEAFF
NA,TRBJ1-1,TRBD1,TRBV6-5,TGTGCCAGCACCTCGACCCCGACAGGGCCCACTGAAGCTTTCTTT,CASTSTPTGPTEAFF
NA,TRBJ1-2,TRBD1,TRBV7-9,TGTGCCAGCAGCCCGGACAGGGCGTATGGCTACACCTTC,CASSPDRAYGYTF
NA,TRBJ1-2,NA,TRBV9,TGTGCCAGCAGCGTAGAGACAGGAGCTAACTATGGCTACACCTTC,CASSVETGANYGYTF
NA,TRBJ1-2,NA,TRBV7-2,TGTGCCAGCAGCTTAAGGCAGGGAGGGATGGGCTACACCTTC,CASSLRQGGMGYTF
NA,TRBJ1-1,TRBD1,TRBV7-9,TGTGCCAGCAGCTCGCCGGACAGGGGTTTGATTGAAGCTTTCTTT,CASSSPDRGLIEAFF
NA,TRBJ2-2,NA,TRBV9,TGTGCCAGCAGCTTTAGCGGGCAACAGGGAATTAGGGTGGGATCCGGGGAGCTGTTTTTT,CASSFSGQQGIRVGSGELFF
once,TRBJ1-3,NA,TRBV3-1/TRBV3-2,TGTGCCAGCAGCCACGGGGGGGCAAGTGGAAACACCATATATTTT,CASSHGGASGNTIYF
NA,TRBJ1-5,NA,TRBV30,TGTGCCTGGAGTGTAGGGGGTCGGAGAACTTCCGATTTGGGGCAGCCCCAGCATTTT,CAWSVGGRRTSDLGQPQHF
NA,TRBJ1-2,NA,TRBV7-9,TGTGCCAGCAGCTTTTTCCAGGCCGAAGCTAACTATGGCTACACCTTC,CASSFFQAEANYGYTF
NA,TRBJ1-1,NA,TRBV27,TGTGCCAGCAGCCATAATACAGGGAATACTGAAGCTTTCTTT,CASSHNTGNTEAFF
NA,TRBJ1-2,NA,TRBV19,TGTGCCAGTAGTATGGCAGACCCTCGGGGACGCCCGGGATATGGCTACACCTTC,CASSMADPRGRPGYGYTF
NA,TRBJ2-7,NA,TRBV6-6,TGTGCCAGCAGACTAGCAACGGGGGAGCAGTACTTC,CASRLATGEQYF
once,TRBJ1-5,NA,TRBV3-1/TRBV3-2,TGTGCCAGCAGCCAAGAGGGGAATCAGCCCCAGCATTTT,CASSQEGNQPQHF
NA,TRBJ2-7,NA,TRBV6-4,TGTGCCAGCAGTGACTGGCAGGGGCCGCTTCGAATGTACTTC,CASSDWQGPLRMYF
few,TRBJ2-7,NA,TRBV18,TGTGCCAGCTCACCAAAGGGGAACTACGAGCAGTACTTC,CASSPKGNYEQYF
NA,TRBJ1-2,NA,TRBV29-1,TGCAGCGTTTGGACAGCCACTATGGGTGGCTACACCTTC,CSVWTATMGGYTF
few,TRBJ1-5,TRBD1,TRBV19,TGTGCCAGTAGTACCCGACAGGGCGGCAATCAGCCCCAGCATTTT,CASSTRQGGNQPQHF
NA,TRBJ1-5,NA,TRBV30,TGTGCCTGGAGCACCGTTGCAGGGGATCAGCCCCAGCATTTT,CAWSTVAGDQPQHF
once,TRBJ1-1,NA,TRBV4-1,TGCGCCAGCAGCCAAGACGATGTTCTCACTGAAGCTTTCTTT,CASSQDDVLTEAFF
once,TRBJ1-2,TRBD1,TRBV28,TGTGCCAGCAGTTTTTTGGACAGGTCATGGAGCCCCAACTATGGCTACACCTTC,CASSFLDRSWSPNYGYTF